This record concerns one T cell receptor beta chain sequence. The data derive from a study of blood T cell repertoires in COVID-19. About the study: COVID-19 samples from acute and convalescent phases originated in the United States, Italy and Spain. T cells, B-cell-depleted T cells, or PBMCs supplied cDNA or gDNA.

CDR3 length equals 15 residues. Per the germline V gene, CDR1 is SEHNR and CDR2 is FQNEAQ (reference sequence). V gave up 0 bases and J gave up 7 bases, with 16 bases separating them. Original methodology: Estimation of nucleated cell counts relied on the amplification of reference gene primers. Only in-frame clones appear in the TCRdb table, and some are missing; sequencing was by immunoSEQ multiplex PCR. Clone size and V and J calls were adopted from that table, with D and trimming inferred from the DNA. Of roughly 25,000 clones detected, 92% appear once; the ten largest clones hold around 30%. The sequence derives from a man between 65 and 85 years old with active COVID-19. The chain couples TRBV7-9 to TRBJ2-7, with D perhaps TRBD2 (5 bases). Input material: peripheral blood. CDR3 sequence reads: CASSLAVGLDGEQYF. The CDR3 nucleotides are TGTGCCAGCAGCTTAGCAGTTGGACTCGACGGGGAGCAGTACTTC.